This T cell receptor beta chain was obtained from a study of regulatory T cells in long-lasting Graves disease. Study results and caveats: It was possible that the small sample size reduced accuracy.

The time point was: newly diagnosed GD, antithyroid drugs for less than 3 months. The TCR library used RNA extracted from PBMCs. An endocrinology department in Xi'an, China, recruited the patients. This clonotype was recorded a few times. What it binds is not known. The authors built TCR beta libraries using iRepertoire HTBI primers and Arm-PCR of CDR3 regions. TCRdb reprocessed the multiplex PCR reads via MiXCR and lists one record per CDR3 protein. The sample contains roughly 610,000 distinct CDR3 sequences, 16% of which appear only once. The germline CDR1 and CDR2 sequences are DFQATT and SNEGSKA (reference sequence). The length of the CDR3 is 14 residues. The trim removed 3 bases at V and 5 bases at J, leaving 2 bases unmatched. These records were also assigned to another study, of T cells in Graves' hyperthyroidism and ophthalmopathy. As that study records: HTBI primers were employed in a first-round RT-PCR of the TCR CDR3.

The TCR comes from a woman aged 25-40 years with Graves disease. The chain has TRBV20-1 and TRBJ1-6; 9 nucleotides line up with TRBD1. Sequenced here: peripheral blood mononuclear cells (PBMCs), sampled at new diagnosis, from a patient treated with antithyroid drugs. The CDR3 here is CSASGTGNNSPLHF. The CDR3 nucleotides read TGCAGTGCTAGTGGGACAGGGAATAATTCACCCCTCCACTTT.